The subject of this entry is one TCR beta chain. TCRdb's table, derived via immunoSEQ multiplex PCR, lists solely in-frame clones and lacks some. The sample holds 190,000 or so clones; around nine tenths are singletons and the top ten take approximately 7%. The data are from a study of blood T cell repertoires in COVID-19. The ends lost 3 bases at V and 3 bases at J; junction bases unmatched: 10. The CDR3 extends over 16 amino acids. Germline V gene lookup returns CDR1 KGHSH and CDR2 LQKENI. The sequenced material came from peripheral blood. This clonotype was obtained from a man aged 35-49 years with acute or convalescent COVID-19. The chain is built from TRBV18 and TRBJ1-2; 7 nucleotides agree with TRBD1. DNA for the CDR3: TGTGCCAGCTCACCCATCCAGGGGGTAGTAGACTATGGCTACACCTTC. Translated, it gives CASSPIQGVVDYGYTF.